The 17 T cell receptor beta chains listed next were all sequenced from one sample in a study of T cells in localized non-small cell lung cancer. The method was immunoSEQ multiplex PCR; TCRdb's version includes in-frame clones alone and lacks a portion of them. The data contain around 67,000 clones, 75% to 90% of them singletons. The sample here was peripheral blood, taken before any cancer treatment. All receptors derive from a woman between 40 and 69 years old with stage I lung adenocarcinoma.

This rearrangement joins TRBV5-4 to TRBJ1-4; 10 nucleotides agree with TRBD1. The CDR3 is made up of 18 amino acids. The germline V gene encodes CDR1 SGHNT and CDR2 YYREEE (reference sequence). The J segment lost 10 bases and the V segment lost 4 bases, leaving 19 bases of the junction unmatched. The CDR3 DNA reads TGTGCCAGCAGCCGGACCGGGACAGGGGAAGGTTCGGTTGGAAAACTGTTTTTT. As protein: CASSRTGTGEGSVGKLFF.

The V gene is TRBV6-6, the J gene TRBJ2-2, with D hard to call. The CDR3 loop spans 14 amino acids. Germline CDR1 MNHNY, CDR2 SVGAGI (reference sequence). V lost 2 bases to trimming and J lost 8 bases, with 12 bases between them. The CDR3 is CASSYGPDRGELFF. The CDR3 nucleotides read TGTGCCAGCAGTTACGGGCCTGATAGGGGGGAGCTGTTTTTT.

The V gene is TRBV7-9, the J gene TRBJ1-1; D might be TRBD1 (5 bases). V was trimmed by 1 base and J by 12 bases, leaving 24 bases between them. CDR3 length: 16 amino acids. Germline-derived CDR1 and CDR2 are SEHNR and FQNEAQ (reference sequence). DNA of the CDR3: TGTGCCAGCAGCTTAGGTTTGATGGGAGGGGCAGGGAAACCTTTCTTT. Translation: CASSLGLMGGAGKPFF.

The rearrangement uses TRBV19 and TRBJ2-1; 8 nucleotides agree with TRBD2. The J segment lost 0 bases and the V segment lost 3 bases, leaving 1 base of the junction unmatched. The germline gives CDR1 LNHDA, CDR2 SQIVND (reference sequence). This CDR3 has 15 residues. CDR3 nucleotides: TGTGCCAGTAGTATTAGCGGGAACTCCTACAATGAGCAGTTCTTC. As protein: CASSISGNSYNEQFF.

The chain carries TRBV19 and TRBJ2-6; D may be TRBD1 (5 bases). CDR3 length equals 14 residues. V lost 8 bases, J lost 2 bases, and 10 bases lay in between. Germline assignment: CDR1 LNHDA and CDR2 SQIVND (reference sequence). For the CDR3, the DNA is TGTGCCAGTTTAGACAGCGCTGGGGCCAACGTCCTGACTTTC. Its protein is CASLDSAGANVLTF.

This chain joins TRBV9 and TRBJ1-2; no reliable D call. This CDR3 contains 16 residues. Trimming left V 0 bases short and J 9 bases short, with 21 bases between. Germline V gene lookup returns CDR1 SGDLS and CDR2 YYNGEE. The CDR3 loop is CASSVDQLGEVARYTF. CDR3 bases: TGTGCCAGCAGCGTAGACCAGCTTGGAGAAGTAGCACGCTACACCTTC.

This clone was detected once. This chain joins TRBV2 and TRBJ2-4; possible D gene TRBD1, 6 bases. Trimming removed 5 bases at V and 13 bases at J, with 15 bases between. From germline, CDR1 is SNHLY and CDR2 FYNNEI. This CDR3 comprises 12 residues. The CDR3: CASSRQTGHQYF. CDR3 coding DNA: TGTGCCAGCAGTAGACAGACAGGACACCAGTACTTC.

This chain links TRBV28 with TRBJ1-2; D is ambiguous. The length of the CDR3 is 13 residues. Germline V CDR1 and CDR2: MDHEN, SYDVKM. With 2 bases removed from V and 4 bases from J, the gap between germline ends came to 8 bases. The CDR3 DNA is TGTGCCAGCAGTTTAATGGCGGGCTATGGCTACACCTTC. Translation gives CASSLMAGYGYTF.

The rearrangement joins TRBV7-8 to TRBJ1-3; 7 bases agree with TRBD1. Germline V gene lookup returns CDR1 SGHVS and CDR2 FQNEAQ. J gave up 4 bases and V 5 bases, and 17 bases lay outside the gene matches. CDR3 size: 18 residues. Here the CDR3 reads CASSQGPGQRPRGNTIYF. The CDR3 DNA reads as TGTGCCAGCAGCCAGGGACCGGGACAGCGACCCCGGGGAAACACCATATATTTT.

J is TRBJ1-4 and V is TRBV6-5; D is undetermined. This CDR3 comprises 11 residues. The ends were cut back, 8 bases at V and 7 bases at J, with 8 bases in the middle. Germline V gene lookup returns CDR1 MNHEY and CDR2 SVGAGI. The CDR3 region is CASGQAEKLFF. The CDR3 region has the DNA TGTGCCAGCGGGCAGGCTGAAAAACTGTTTTTT.

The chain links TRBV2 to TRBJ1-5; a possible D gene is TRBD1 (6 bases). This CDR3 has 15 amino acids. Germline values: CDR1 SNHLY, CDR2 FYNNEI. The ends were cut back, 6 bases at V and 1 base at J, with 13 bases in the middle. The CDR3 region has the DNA TGTGCCAGCAGAGCCTACAGGGAGAGCAATCAGCCCCAGCATTTT. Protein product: CASRAYRESNQPQHF. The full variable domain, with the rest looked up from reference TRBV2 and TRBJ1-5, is EPEVTQTPSHQVTQMGQEVILRCVPISNHLYFYWYRQILGQKVEFLVSFYNNEISEKSEIFDDQFSVERPDGSNFTLKIRSTKLEDSAMYFCASRAYRESNQPQHFGDGTRLSIL.

CDR3 sequence: CASSLSTGVLQDGYTF. In nucleotides, the CDR3 is TGTGCCAGCAGTTTATCTACAGGGGTCCTTCAGGATGGCTACACCTTC. This chain joins TRBV28 and TRBJ1-2; 7 bases match TRBD1. In germline, CDR1 is MDHEN, CDR2 SYDVKM. V lost 1 base to trimming and J lost 6 bases; unmatched junction nucleotides: 11. The length of the CDR3 is 16 residues.

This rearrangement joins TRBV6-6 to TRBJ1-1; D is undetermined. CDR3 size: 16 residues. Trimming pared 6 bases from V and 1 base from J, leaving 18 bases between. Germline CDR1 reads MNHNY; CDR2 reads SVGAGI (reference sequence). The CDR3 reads CASRPARAEENTEAFF. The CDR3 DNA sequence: TGTGCCAGCAGGCCCGCCCGGGCAGAGGAGAACACTGAAGCTTTCTTT.

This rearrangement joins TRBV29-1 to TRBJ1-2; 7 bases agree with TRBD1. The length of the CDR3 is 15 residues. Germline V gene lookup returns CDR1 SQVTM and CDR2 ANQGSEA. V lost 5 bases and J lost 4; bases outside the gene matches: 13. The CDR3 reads CSVSGESGTAYGYTF. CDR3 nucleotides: TGCAGCGTTTCCGGAGAATCCGGGACAGCCTATGGCTACACCTTC.

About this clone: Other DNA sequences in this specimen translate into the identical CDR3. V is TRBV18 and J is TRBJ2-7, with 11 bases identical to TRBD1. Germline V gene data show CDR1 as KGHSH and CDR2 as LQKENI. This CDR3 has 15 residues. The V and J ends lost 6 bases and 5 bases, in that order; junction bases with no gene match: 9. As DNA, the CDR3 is TGTGCCAGCTCCCCTTCAGGACAGGGGGCCAACGAGCAGTACTTC. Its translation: CASSPSGQGANEQYF.

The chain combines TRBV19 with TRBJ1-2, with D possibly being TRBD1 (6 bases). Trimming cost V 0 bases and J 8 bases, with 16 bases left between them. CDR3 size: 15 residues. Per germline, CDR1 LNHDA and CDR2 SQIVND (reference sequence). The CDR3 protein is CASSIEGGRLSGYTF. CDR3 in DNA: TGTGCCAGTAGTATAGAGGGGGGGCGGCTATCCGGCTACACCTTC.

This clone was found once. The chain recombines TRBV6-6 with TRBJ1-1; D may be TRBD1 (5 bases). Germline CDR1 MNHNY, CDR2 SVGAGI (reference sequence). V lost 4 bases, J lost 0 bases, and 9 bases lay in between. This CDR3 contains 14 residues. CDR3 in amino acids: CASSSGPLNTEAFF. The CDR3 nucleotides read TGTGCCAGCAGTTCGGGACCCTTGAACACTGAAGCTTTCTTT.